The rows below give T cell receptor beta chains drawn from one sample of a study of STAT3 mutations in large granular lymphocyte leukemia. Assay used: immunoSEQ multiplex PCR; TCRdb lists only in-frame clones, some missing. The table has under 20,000 clones, about 90% seen once. The specimen was peripheral blood mononuclear cells. These receptors all come from a man in his fifties or sixties with T-cell large granular lymphocyte leukemia. Some clones in this sample may be carry-over from other donors' samples. The CDR3 runs from the conserved cysteine through the conserved F or W. Fields, in order: D gene, J gene, V gene, clone size, CDR3 DNA, CDR3 protein. D genes are given only for firm matches. The listing skips clone size in some rows; elsewhere it reads once, few, many or a size class.

D: NA; J: TRBJ2-5; V: TRBV29-1; size: once; DNA: TGCAGCGTTGGCCTTATTGGGGAGACCCAGTACTTC; CDR3: CSVGLIGETQYF
D: NA; J: TRBJ1-6; V: TRBV5-5; size: NA; DNA: TGTGCCAGCAGCTTTGGAGTCGTCACGGATTCACCCCTCCACTTT; CDR3: CASSFGVVTDSPLHF
D: NA; J: TRBJ2-5; V: TRBV5-1; size: NA; DNA: TGCGCCAGCAGCCCCGGGACACCCGGGAAGGAGACCCAGTACTTC; CDR3: CASSPGTPGKETQYF
D: NA; J: TRBJ1-4; V: TRBV30; size: NA; DNA: TGTGCCTGGAGTTCCCCAGGCGATTTGATTGAAAAACTGTTTTTT; CDR3: CAWSSPGDLIEKLFF
D: TRBD2; J: TRBJ2-3; V: TRBV5-4; size: NA; DNA: TGTGCCAGCAGCCCCGGAGGCGGGAGTGCTCCAGATACGCAGTATTTT; CDR3: CASSPGGGSAPDTQYF
D: TRBD2; J: TRBJ2-1; V: TRBV9; size: NA; DNA: TGTGCCAGCAGCGTAGAGGGCGGGAGGTGGAATGAGCAGTTCTTC; CDR3: CASSVEGGRWNEQFF
D: NA; J: TRBJ2-3; V: TRBV20-1; size: once; DNA: TGCAGTGCAAGCCAAGATACGCAGTATTTT; CDR3: CSASQDTQYF
D: TRBD2; J: TRBJ2-7; V: TRBV9; size: NA; DNA: TGTGCCAGCAGCGTAGGGGCTAGCGGGCCGACGACCGAGCAGTACTTC; CDR3: CASSVGASGPTTEQYF
D: TRBD1; J: TRBJ1-1; V: TRBV27; size: NA; DNA: TGTGCCAGCAGATCGGGACAGGGGGGCACTGAAGCTTTCTTT; CDR3: CASRSGQGGTEAFF
D: NA; J: TRBJ2-3; V: TRBV5-4; size: NA; DNA: TGTGCCAGCAGCTCTACTAGTCAGGGCACAGATACGCAGTATTTT; CDR3: CASSSTSQGTDTQYF
D: NA; J: TRBJ1-3; V: TRBV9; size: NA; DNA: TGTGCCAGCAGCCCCGATCCCAGGGGAGCTGGAAACACCATATATTTT; CDR3: CASSPDPRGAGNTIYF
D: NA; J: TRBJ1-5; V: TRBV19; size: NA; DNA: TGTGCCAGTACCCTACGGTGGGGAAAAAGCAATCAGCCCCAGCATTTT; CDR3: CASTLRWGKSNQPQHF
D: TRBD1; J: TRBJ1-2; V: TRBV5-4; size: NA; DNA: TGTGCCAGCAGCTTGGCAGGGGGGTATGGCTACACCTTC; CDR3: CASSLAGGYGYTF
D: NA; J: TRBJ2-2; V: TRBV29-1; size: NA; DNA: TGCAGCGTTGATGTCCCACGGTCCGGGGAGCTGTTTTTT; CDR3: CSVDVPRSGELFF
D: TRBD1; J: TRBJ1-3; V: TRBV30; size: NA; DNA: TGTGCCTGGAGTGAGACAGGGGGAAACACCATATATTTT; CDR3: CAWSETGGNTIYF
D: NA; J: TRBJ1-1; V: TRBV30; size: NA; DNA: TGTGCCTGGAGCACCTTTGTAGTCCCTGAAGCTTTCTTT; CDR3: CAWSTFVVPEAFF
D: TRBD2; J: TRBJ2-2; V: TRBV9; size: NA; DNA: TGTGCCAGCAGCCCCCAAGGACTAGTGGGTAACACCGGGGAGCTGTTTTTT; CDR3: CASSPQGLVGNTGELFF
D: NA; J: TRBJ2-2; V: TRBV5-1; size: NA; DNA: TGCGCCAGCAGCCGGCAATGGTCGAACACCGGGGAGCTGTTTTTT; CDR3: CASSRQWSNTGELFF
D: NA; J: TRBJ1-5; V: TRBV5-8; size: NA; DNA: TGTGCCAGCGGACGGGGGCGCGGGCAGCCCCAGCATTTT; CDR3: CASGRGRGQPQHF
D: NA; J: TRBJ1-5; V: TRBV5-1; size: once; DNA: TGCGCCAGCAGCCCCGATCAACGGCAGCCCCAGCATTTT; CDR3: CASSPDQRQPQHF
D: NA; J: TRBJ2-2; V: TRBV5-6; size: NA; DNA: TGTGCCAGCAGCTTTCAACGCGACACCGGGGAGCTGTTTTTT; CDR3: CASSFQRDTGELFF
D: NA; J: TRBJ1-2; V: TRBV9; size: NA; DNA: TGTGCCAGCAGCGCTACGGACAGCATTAACTATGGCTACACCTTC; CDR3: CASSATDSINYGYTF
D: NA; J: TRBJ1-4; V: TRBV7-2; size: NA; DNA: TGTGCCAGCAGCTTTGGGGACACCCCAACTAATGAAAAACTGTTTTTT; CDR3: CASSFGDTPTNEKLFF
D: NA; J: TRBJ1-1; V: TRBV18; size: NA; DNA: TGTGCCAGCTCACCACCTTCAGGGGTGGCTGAAGCTTTCTTT; CDR3: CASSPPSGVAEAFF
D: NA; J: TRBJ1-2; V: TRBV29-1; size: NA; DNA: TGCAGCGTGACCGGGGCCCCTAACTATGGCTACACCTTC; CDR3: CSVTGAPNYGYTF
D: NA; J: TRBJ1-3; V: TRBV7-9; size: NA; DNA: TGTGCCAGCAGCTTGGGGGGGGGCGCGGAAGGAAACACCATATATTTT; CDR3: CASSLGGGAEGNTIYF
D: TRBD1; J: TRBJ1-1; V: TRBV5-1; size: NA; DNA: TGCGCCAGCAGCCAAATCCAGGGGGCAAACACTGAAGCTTTCTTT; CDR3: CASSQIQGANTEAFF
D: NA; J: TRBJ1-2; V: TRBV19; size: NA; DNA: TGTGCCAGTAGTTTCACGGGCTCCTATGGCTACACCTTC; CDR3: CASSFTGSYGYTF
D: TRBD2; J: TRBJ2-1; V: TRBV5-1; size: NA; DNA: TGCGCCAGCAGCTTGGTGAACGGGAGGGCCTCGCGGGAGCAGTTCTTC; CDR3: CASSLVNGRASREQFF
D: NA; J: TRBJ2-3; V: TRBV11-2; size: once; DNA: TGTGCCAGCGCCAATTACGGAGATACGCAGTATTTT; CDR3: CASANYGDTQYF
D: TRBD2; J: TRBJ2-7; V: TRBV5-5; size: NA; DNA: TGTGCCAGCAGCTTGATTAGCGGGAGGATCTACGAGCAGTACTTC; CDR3: CASSLISGRIYEQYF
D: NA; J: TRBJ2-3; V: TRBV5-6; size: NA; DNA: TGTGCCAGCAGTTCCAGGGTGACGAGCACAGATACGCAGTATTTT; CDR3: CASSSRVTSTDTQYF
D: NA; J: TRBJ1-3; V: TRBV18; size: NA; DNA: TGTGCCAGCTCACCGGGACCGCTATCCTCTGGAAACACCATATATTTT; CDR3: CASSPGPLSSGNTIYF
D: TRBD1; J: TRBJ1-5; V: TRBV11-2; size: NA; DNA: TGTGCCAGCAGCTTTACAGGGGAACAGCCCCAGCATTTT; CDR3: CASSFTGEQPQHF
D: NA; J: TRBJ2-3; V: TRBV9; size: NA; DNA: TGTGCCAGCAGCCCCGCCGGCACGGAGGATACGCAGTATTTT; CDR3: CASSPAGTEDTQYF
D: NA; J: TRBJ2-5; V: TRBV29-1; size: once; DNA: TGCAGCGTCCGTGAGTCGGAGACCCAGTACTTC; CDR3: CSVRESETQYF
D: NA; J: TRBJ1-1; V: TRBV28; size: once; DNA: TGTGCCAGCAGCCCGGGGGCCTTGAACACTGAAGCTTTCTTT; CDR3: CASSPGALNTEAFF
D: NA; J: TRBJ2-7; V: TRBV28; size: NA; DNA: TGTGCCAGCAGTTTAGTTGGCAGGGGGCCGAGTAGCGGGAGCCCTACGAGTCCATACGAGCAGTACTTC; CDR3: CASSLVGRGPSSGSPTSPYEQYF
D: TRBD2; J: TRBJ2-7; V: TRBV18; size: NA; DNA: TGTGCCAGCTCCCCAGGGCTAGCGGGGTACGAGCAGTACTTC; CDR3: CASSPGLAGYEQYF
D: NA; J: TRBJ1-2; V: TRBV4-1; size: NA; DNA: TGCGCCAGCAGCATACGGACGGCAAACTATGGCTACACCTTC; CDR3: CASSIRTANYGYTF
D: NA; J: TRBJ2-5; V: TRBV5-1; size: NA; DNA: TGCGCCAGCAGCGGGGCTGGCCAAGAGACCCAGTACTTC; CDR3: CASSGAGQETQYF
D: NA; J: TRBJ1-6; V: TRBV11-2; size: NA; DNA: TGTGCCAGCAGCTTAGATGCTAATTCACCCCTCCACTTT; CDR3: CASSLDANSPLHF
D: NA; J: TRBJ2-1; V: TRBV4-3; size: NA; DNA: TGCGCCAGCAGCCAAGAGTGGGAGTGGTACAATGAGCAGTTCTTC; CDR3: CASSQEWEWYNEQFF